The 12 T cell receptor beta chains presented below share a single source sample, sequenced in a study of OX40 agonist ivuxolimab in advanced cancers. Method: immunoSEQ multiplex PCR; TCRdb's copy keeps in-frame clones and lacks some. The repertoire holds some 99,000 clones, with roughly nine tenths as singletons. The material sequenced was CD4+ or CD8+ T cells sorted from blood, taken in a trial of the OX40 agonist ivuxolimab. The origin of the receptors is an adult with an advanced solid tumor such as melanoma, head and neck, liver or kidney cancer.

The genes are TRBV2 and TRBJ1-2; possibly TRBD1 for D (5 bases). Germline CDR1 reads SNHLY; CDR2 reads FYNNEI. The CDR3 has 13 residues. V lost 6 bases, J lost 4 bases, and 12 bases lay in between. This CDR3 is CASSAGTAYGYTF. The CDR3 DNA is TGTGCCAGCAGCGCCGGGACGGCCTATGGCTACACCTTC.

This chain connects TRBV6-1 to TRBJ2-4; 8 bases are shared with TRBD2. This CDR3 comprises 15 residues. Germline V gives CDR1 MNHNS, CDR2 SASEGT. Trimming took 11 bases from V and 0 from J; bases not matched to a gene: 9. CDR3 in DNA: TGTGCCGCCCGGGGGGGAATTATAGCCAAAAACATTCAGTACTTC. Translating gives CAARGGIIAKNIQYF.

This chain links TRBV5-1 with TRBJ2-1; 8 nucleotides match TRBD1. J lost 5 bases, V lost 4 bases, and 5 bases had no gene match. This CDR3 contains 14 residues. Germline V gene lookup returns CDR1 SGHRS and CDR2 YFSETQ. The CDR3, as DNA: TGCGCCAGCAGCCTCAGACAGGGGAACAATGAGCAGTTCTTC. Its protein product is CASSLRQGNNEQFF. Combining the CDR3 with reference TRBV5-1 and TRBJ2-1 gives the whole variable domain KAGVTQTPRYLIKTRGQQVTLSCSPISGHRSVSWYQQTPGQGLQFLFEYFSETQRNKGNFPGRFSGRQFSNSRSEMNVSTLELGDSALYLCASSLRQGNNEQFFGPGTRLTVL.

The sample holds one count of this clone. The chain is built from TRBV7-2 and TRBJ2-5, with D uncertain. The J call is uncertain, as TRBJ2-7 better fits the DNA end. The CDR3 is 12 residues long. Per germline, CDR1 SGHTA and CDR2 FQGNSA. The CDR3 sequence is CASSSFSYEQYF. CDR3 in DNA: TGTGCCAGCAGCTCGTTCTCCTACGAGCAGTACTTC.

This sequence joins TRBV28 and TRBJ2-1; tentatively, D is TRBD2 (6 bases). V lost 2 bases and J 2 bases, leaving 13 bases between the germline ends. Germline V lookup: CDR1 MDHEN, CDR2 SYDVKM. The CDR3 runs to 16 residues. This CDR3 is CASSLGGQQAYNEQFF. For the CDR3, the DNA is TGTGCCAGCAGTTTAGGAGGGCAACAGGCCTACAATGAGCAGTTCTTC.

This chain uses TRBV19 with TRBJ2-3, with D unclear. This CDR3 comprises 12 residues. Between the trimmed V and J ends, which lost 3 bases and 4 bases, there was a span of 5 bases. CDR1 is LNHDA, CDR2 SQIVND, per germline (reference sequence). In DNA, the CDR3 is TGTGCCAGTAGTATTTCCGCAGATACGCAGTATTTT. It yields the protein CASSISADTQYF. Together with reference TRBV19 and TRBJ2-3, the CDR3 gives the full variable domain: DGGITQSPKYLFRKEGQNVTLSCEQNLNHDAMYWYRQDPGQGLRLIYYSQIVNDFQKGDIAEGYSVSREKKESFPLTVTSAQKNPTAFYLCASSISADTQYFGPGTRLTVL.

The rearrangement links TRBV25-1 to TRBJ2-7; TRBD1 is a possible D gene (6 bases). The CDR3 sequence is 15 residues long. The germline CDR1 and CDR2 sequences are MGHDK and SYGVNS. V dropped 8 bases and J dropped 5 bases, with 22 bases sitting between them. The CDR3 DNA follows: TGTGCCAGCGGGGGCAGGATATTTCGGTTCGACGAGCAGTACTTC. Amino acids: CASGGRIFRFDEQYF.

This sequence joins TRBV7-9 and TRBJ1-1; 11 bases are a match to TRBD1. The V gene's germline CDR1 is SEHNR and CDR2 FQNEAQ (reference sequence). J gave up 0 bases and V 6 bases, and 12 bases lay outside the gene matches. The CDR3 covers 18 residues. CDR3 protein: CASRPGGQGGELNTEAFF. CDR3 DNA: TGTGCCAGCAGGCCCGGGGGACAGGGGGGAGAATTGAACACTGAAGCTTTCTTT.

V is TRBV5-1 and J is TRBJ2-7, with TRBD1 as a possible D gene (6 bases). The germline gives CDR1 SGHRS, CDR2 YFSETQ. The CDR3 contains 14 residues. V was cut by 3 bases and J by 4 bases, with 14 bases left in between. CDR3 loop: CASSSGQSQYEQYF. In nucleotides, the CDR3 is TGCGCCAGCAGCTCCGGACAGAGCCAGTACGAGCAGTACTTC.

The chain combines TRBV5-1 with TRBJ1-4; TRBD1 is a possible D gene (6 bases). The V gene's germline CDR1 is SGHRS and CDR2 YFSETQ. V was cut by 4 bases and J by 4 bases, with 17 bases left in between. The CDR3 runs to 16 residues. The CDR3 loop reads CASSPGGAEGNEKLFF. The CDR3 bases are TGCGCCAGCAGCCCCGGGGGGGCGGAGGGTAATGAAAAACTGTTTTTT.

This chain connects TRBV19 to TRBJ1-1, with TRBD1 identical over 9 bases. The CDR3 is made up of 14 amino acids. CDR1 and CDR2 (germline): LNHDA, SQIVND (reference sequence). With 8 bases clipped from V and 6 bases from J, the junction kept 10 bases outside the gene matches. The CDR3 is CASSDKWDRAEAFF. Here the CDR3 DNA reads TGTGCCAGTTCGGACAAATGGGACAGGGCTGAAGCTTTCTTT.

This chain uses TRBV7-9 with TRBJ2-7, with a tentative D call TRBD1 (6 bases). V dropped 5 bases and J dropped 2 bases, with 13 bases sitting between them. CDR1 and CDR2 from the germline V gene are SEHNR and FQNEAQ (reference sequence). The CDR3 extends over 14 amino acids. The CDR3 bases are TGTGCCAGCAGCCAAGGCGGACAGACCTACGAGCAGTACTTC. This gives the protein CASSQGGQTYEQYF.